Below, one TCR beta chain is given with its context. Its antigen target is currently unknown. Qualities for individual bases were not recorded, and no much larger clone is one base off. The library was produced with the immunoSEQ multiplex PCR assay. In the source study's methods: Richness and clonality were used to summarize the repertoires, and clones that significantly expanded or contracted between pre- and post-therapy samples were identified. Sourced from immuneACCESS, this table was stored by TCRdb with only in-frame sequences that have V and J called. A share of the clones is absent; for the studies checked, an unresolved V gene accounts for under half, and the remainder has no known explanation. V, J and clone size were drawn from that table, and D and trimming were deduced from the DNA. This sample holds several thousand clones; about 80% were observed only once. Around 8% of the sample is taken by the ten largest.

These data are taken from a study of neoadjuvant nivolumab and ipilimumab in lung cancer (dated by TCRdb to the early 2020s). At the level of the whole study: Nivolumab was given at 3 mg/kg intravenously on days 1, 15 and 29, and the combination arm added ipilimumab 1 mg/kg on day 1 only. In the trial, almost 45 patients with operable NSCLC were treated, of whom 23 were randomized to nivolumab monotherapy and about 21 to nivolumab plus ipilimumab. The study compared TCR repertoires in pretherapy (baseline) peripheral blood with TCR repertoires in tumors resected at surgery following neoadjuvant immune checkpoint blockade. The primary endpoint of the trial was the rate of major pathologic response (MPR) in the intention-to-treat population of each study arm. Matched pretherapy and resected tumor pairs were analyzed for seven patients, of whom four received nivolumab and three received nivolumab plus ipilimumab.

Looking up the germline V gene (reference sequence) yields CDR1 SGHNT and CDR2 YYREEE. The CDR3 contains 15 residues, cysteine and phenylalanine counted. Only the CDR3 DNA is retained, 45 bases long and in frame from the first base. Clipping removes 4 bases from V and 4 bases from J, with 10 as the unmatched junction base count. What this sample's time point label stands for: at surgical resection after neoadjuvant nivolumab +/- ipilimumab. Samples were obtained from the phase 2 randomized NEOSTAR trial, in which neoadjuvant nivolumab or nivolumab plus ipilimumab followed by surgery was tested in operable NSCLC. The paper as a whole reports these results and caveats: Greater TCR richness and clonality were observed in resected tumors than in tumor-adjacent uninvolved lung, and increases were observed in more dual-therapy-treated tumors. A positive correlation was observed between pretherapy blood TCR richness and richness in tumors resected after neoadjuvant therapy (Spearman R ~ 0.85). A small number of samples underwent TCR sequencing. No significant correlation was found between TCR clonality and pathologic tumor regression, and only one major-pathologic-response sample was available for the clonality analysis. From pretherapy to surgery, increases in tumor T-cell richness and clonality were observed in three of three dual-therapy tumors but in only two of four nivolumab-treated tumors.

The sequence is built from TRBV5-4 and TRBJ2-7, and TRBD1 aligns with 8 junction nucleotides. The TCR was taken from an adult with non-small cell lung cancer. Here the sequenced sample was tumor tissue, taken after neoadjuvant nivolumab, alone or with ipilimumab, at or shortly before surgery. The nucleotide sequence reads as follows: TGTGCCAGCAGCCCCGGACAGGGACTTTCGTACGAGCAGTACTTC. The encoded protein is CASSPGQGLSYEQYF.